Below are 9 T cell receptor beta chains sequenced from a single sample in a study of siplizumab effects on memory and regulatory T cells. Here immunoSEQ multiplex PCR was the method, and the copy in TCRdb shows in-frame clones only, minus some. The sample carries 80,000 to 130,000 clones, less than 95% recorded once. Sequencing was performed on Tregs sorted from blood. The receptors were gathered from a human donor in good health.

The chain couples TRBV7-9 to TRBJ2-5; weak D call: TRBD2 (6 bases). This CDR3 spans 17 amino acids. Trimming left V 1 base short and J 2 bases short, with 17 bases between. The V gene's germline CDR1 is SEHNR and CDR2 FQNEAQ (reference sequence). The CDR3 protein is CASSLGRDPLIQETQYF. The CDR3 nucleotides read TGTGCCAGCAGCTTAGGGCGGGACCCCTTAATTCAAGAGACCCAGTACTTC.

The chain carries TRBV6-1 and TRBJ2-7; 9 bases align to TRBD2. CDR3 length: 14 amino acids. Germline values: CDR1 MNHNS, CDR2 SASEGT. V lost 8 bases, J lost 4 bases, and 9 bases stayed unmatched. The CDR3 nucleotides are TGTGCCAGCGTTTCCGGGACTAGCTATTACGAGCAGTACTTC. It translates to CASVSGTSYYEQYF.

The chain carries TRBV4-1 and TRBJ2-6; D unresolved. Trimming shortened V by 7 bases and J by 0 bases, and 19 bases separated the two germline ends. Germline V gives CDR1 MGHRA, CDR2 YSYEKL. The CDR3 runs to 18 residues. CDR3 nucleotide sequence: TGCGCCAGCACACGAGAATTATGGCTCAACTCTGGGGCCAACGTCCTGACTTTC. The encoded protein is CASTRELWLNSGANVLTF.

The chain couples TRBV15 to TRBJ2-7, with no clear D. V dropped 0 bases and J dropped 0 bases, with 18 bases sitting between them. The germline CDR1 and CDR2 sequences are LNHNV and YYDKDF (reference sequence). The CDR3 consists of 18 residues. CDR3 region: CATSRDRPSPQASYEQYF. The CDR3 DNA is TGTGCCACCAGCAGAGATCGCCCCTCTCCCCAGGCCTCCTACGAGCAGTACTTC.

This chain links TRBV5-8 with TRBJ1-5; a weak D match, TRBD1 (6 bases). Germline loops: CDR1 SGHTS, CDR2 YDEGEE. The CDR3 is made up of 15 amino acids. V lost 1 base to trimming and J lost 6 bases, with 14 bases between them. Here the CDR3 reads CASSLRGGGFQPQHF. CDR3 nucleotides: TGTGCCAGCAGCTTGAGGGGGGGAGGTTTTCAGCCCCAGCATTTT.

The rearrangement uses TRBV6-5 and TRBJ1-3; 7 bases are shared with TRBD1. This CDR3 contains 12 residues. V lost 6 bases to trimming and J lost 8 bases; unmatched junction nucleotides: 4. CDR1 and CDR2 (germline): MNHEY, SVGAGI. The CDR3 reads CASSDRAHTIYF. As DNA, the CDR3 is TGTGCCAGCAGCGACAGGGCCCACACCATATATTTT.

The V gene is TRBV11-2, the J gene TRBJ2-6; 9 nucleotides match TRBD1. This CDR3 has 17 amino acids. Germline loops: CDR1 SGHAT, CDR2 FQNNGV. Trimming took 3 bases from V and 0 from J; bases not matched to a gene: 3. The CDR3, as DNA: TGTGCCAGCAGCTTTACAGGGGGCTCCTCTGGGGCCAACGTCCTGACTTTC. Amino acids: CASSFTGGSSGANVLTF.

The genes are TRBV19 and TRBJ2-1; no clear D gene. The germline CDR1 and CDR2 sequences are LNHDA and SQIVND (reference sequence). Trimming stripped 2 bases from V and 5 bases from J, with 7 bases between. This CDR3 is built from 13 residues. The CDR3 is CASSIYGHNEQFF. The CDR3 nucleotides are TGTGCCAGTAGTATATATGGACACAATGAGCAGTTCTTC.

The V and J genes are TRBV30 and TRBJ1-4; D possibly corresponds to TRBD1 (5 bases). Trimming took 0 bases from V and 8 from J, leaving 10 bases between them. Germline loops: CDR1 GTSNPN, CDR2 SVGIG (reference sequence). The CDR3 spans 13 residues. The CDR3 sequence: CAWSVMRGEKLFF. The CDR3 coding sequence is TGTGCCTGGAGTGTAATGCGGGGCGAAAAACTGTTTTTT. Complete variable domain (other parts from reference TRBV30 and TRBJ1-4): SQTIHQWPATLVQPVGSPLSLECTVEGTSNPNLYWYRQAAGRGLQLLFYSVGIGQISSEVPQNLSASRPQDRQFILSSKKLLLSDSGFYLCAWSVMRGEKLFFGSGTQLSVL.